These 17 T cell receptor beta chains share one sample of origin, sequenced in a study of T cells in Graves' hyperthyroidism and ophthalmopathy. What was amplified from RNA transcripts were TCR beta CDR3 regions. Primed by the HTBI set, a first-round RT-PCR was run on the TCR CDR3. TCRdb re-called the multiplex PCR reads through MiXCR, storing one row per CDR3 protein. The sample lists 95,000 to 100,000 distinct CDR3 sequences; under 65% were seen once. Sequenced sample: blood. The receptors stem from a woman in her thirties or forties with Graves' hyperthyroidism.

CDR3 residues: CSVGPGDTNEKLFF. Here the CDR3 DNA reads TGCAGCGTCGGCCCAGGGGATACTAATGAAAAACTGTTTTTT. This chain links TRBV29-1 with TRBJ1-4, with D possibly TRBD1 on 6 matching bases. V gave up 6 bases and J gave up 2 bases, with 13 bases separating them. Germline V CDR1 and CDR2: SQVTM, ANQGSEA. This CDR3 contains 14 residues.

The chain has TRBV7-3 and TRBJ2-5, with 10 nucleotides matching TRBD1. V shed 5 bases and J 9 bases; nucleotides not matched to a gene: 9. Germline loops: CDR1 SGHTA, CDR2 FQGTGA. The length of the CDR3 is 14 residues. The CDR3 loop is CASSQTGGGQPQYF. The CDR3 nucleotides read TGTGCCAGCAGCCAGACAGGGGGCGGTCAGCCCCAGTACTTC.

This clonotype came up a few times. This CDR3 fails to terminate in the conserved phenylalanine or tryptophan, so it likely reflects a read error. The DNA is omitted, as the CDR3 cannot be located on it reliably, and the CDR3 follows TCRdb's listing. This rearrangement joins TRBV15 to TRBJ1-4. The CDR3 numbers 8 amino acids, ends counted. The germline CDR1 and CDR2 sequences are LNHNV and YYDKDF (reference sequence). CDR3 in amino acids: CATSRGIA.

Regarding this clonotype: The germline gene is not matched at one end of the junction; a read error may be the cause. CDR3 nucleotides: TGCGCCAGCAGCCAAGTACCTAGCGGGCGGACCCGGTATACGCAGTATTTT. This translates into CASSQVPSGRTRYTQYF. V usage is TRBV7-8 and J usage is TRBJ2-3, with 8 bases fitting TRBD2. The length of the CDR3 is 17 residues. The V gene's germline CDR1 is SGHVS and CDR2 FQNEAQ.

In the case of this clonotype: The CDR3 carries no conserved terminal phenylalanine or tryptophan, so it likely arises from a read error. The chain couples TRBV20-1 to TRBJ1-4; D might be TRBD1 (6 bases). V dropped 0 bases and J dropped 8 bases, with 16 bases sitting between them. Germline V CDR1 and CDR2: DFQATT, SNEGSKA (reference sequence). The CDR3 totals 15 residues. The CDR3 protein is CSARDSGQGHEKLFL. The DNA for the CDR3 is TGCAGTGCTAGAGACTCTGGGCAGGGGCACGAAAAACTGTTTCTT.

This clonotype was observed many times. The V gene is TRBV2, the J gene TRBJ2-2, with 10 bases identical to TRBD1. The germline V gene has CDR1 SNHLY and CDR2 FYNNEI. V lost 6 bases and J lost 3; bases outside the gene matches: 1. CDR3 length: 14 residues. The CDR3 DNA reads TGTGCCAGCAGGACAGGGGGCGACACCGGGGAGCTGTTTTTT. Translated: CASRTGGDTGELFF.

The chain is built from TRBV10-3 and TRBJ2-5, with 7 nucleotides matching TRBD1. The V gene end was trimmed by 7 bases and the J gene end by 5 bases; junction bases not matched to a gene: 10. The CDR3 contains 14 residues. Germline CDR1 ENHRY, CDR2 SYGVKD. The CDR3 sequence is CAIMAAGGAETQYF. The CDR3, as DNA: TGTGCCATCATGGCGGCAGGGGGAGCTGAGACCCAGTACTTC.

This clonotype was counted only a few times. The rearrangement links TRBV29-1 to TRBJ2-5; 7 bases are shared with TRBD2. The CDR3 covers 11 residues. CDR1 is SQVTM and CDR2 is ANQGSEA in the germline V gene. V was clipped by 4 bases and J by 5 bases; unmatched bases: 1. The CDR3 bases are TGCAGCGTTGCGGGGGGTGAGACCCAGTACTTC. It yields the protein CSVAGGETQYF.

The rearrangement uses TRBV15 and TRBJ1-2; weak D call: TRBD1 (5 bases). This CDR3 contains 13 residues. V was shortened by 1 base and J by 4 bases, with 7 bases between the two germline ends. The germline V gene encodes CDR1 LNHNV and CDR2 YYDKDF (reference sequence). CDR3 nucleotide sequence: TGTGCCACCAGCAGAGGGGGGACCTATGGCTACACCTTC. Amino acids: CATSRGGTYGYTF.

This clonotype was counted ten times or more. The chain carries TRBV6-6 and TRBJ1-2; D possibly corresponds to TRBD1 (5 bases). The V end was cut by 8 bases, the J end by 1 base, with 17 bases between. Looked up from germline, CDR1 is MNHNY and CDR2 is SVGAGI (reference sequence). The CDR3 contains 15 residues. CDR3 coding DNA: TGTGCCAGCGTTCCCAGGGCAGCGATTAACTATGGCTACACCTTC. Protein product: CASVPRAAINYGYTF.

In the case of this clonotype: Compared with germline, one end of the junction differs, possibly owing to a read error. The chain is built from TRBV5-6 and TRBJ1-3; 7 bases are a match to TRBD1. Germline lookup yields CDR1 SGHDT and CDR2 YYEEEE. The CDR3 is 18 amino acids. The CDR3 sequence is CASSQLPTGVLLGNAIYF. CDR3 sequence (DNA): TGTGCCAGCAGCCAGCTGCCCACAGGGGTATTGCTTGGAAACGCCATATATTTT.

The CDR3, as DNA: TGTGCCAGCAGCCCTTCAGGGTGGGTGAGCGGGGAGCTGTTTTTT. Protein sequence: CASSPSGWVSGELFF. V is TRBV2 and J is TRBJ2-2; D is possibly TRBD1 (5 bases). Looked up from germline, CDR1 is SNHLY and CDR2 is FYNNEI. This CDR3 comprises 15 residues. Trimming pared 6 bases from V and 7 bases from J, leaving 18 bases between.

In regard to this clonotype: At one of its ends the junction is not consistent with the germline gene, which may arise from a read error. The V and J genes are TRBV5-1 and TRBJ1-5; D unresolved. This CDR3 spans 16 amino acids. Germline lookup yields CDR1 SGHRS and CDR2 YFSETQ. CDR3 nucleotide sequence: TGCGCCGGCAGTGCTAGGCCCGGCATCGGCAATCAGCCCCAGCATTTT. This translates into CAGSARPGIGNQPQHF.

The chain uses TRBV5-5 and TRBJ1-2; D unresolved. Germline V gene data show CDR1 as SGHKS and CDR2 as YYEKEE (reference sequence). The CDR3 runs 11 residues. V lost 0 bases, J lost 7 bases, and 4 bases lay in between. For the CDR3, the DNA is TGTGCCAGCAGCTTGGTCTCTGGCTACACCTTC. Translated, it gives CASSLVSGYTF. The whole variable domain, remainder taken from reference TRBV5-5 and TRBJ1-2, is DAGVTQSPTHLIKTRGQQVTLRCSPISGHKSVSWYQQVLGQGPQFIFQYYEKEERGRGNFPDRFSARQFPNYSSELNVNALLLGDSALYLCASSLVSGYTFGSGTRLTVV.

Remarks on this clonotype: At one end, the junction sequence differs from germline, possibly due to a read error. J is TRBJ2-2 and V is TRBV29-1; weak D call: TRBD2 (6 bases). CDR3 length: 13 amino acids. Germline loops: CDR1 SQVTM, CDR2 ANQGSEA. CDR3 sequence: CSAQHHSTGGLFF. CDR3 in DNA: TGCAGCGCCCAACATCACTCCACCGGGGGGCTGTTTTTT.

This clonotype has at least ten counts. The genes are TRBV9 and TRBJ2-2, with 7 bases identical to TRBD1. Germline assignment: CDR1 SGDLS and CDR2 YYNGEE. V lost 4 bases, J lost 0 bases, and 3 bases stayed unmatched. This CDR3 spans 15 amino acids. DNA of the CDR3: TGTGCCAGCAGCCGGGACAGAGCGAACACCGGGGAGCTGTTTTTT. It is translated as CASSRDRANTGELFF.

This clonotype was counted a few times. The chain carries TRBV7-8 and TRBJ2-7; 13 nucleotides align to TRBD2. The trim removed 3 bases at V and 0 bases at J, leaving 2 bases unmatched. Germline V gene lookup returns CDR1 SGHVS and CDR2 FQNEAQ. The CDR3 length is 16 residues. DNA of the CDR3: TGTGCCAGCAGCTTGGGACTAGCGGGGATCTCCTACGAGCAGTACTTC. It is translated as CASSLGLAGISYEQYF. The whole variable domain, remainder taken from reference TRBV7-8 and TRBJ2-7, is GAGVSQSPRYKVAKRGQDVALRCDPISGHVSLFWYQQALGQGPEFLTYFQNEAQLDKSGLPSDRFFAERPEGSVSTLKIQRTQQEDSAVYLCASSLGLAGISYEQYFGPGTRLTVT.